The rows below give T cell receptor beta chains drawn from one sample of a study of T cell responses to AZD1222 COVID-19 vaccine. Method: immunoSEQ multiplex PCR; TCRdb's copy keeps in-frame clones and lacks some. Among roughly 100,000 clones listed, 88% were seen once. This specimen consisted of peripheral blood, obtained on day 0 of AZD1222 vaccination. The receptors originated from an adult in good health. The CDR3 runs from the conserved cysteine through the conserved F or W. The D gene is left open where the match is weak. Rows may omit the clone size; those that give it use once, few, many or a size class.

.	.	13	TRBV7-9	TRBJ2-7	CASSSGNSYEQYF	TGTGCCAGCAGCTCGGGTAACTCCTACGAGCAGTACTTC
.	.	17	TRBV18	TRBJ2-1	CASSPSTRLVGANEQFF	TGTGCCAGCTCACCGTCAACACGTCTAGTGGGAGCCAATGAGCAGTTCTTC
.	.	13	TRBV18	TRBJ1-1	CASSPGLNTEAFF	TGTGCCAGCTCACCGGGACTGAACACTGAAGCTTTCTTT
.	.	11	TRBV6-1	TRBJ2-1	CASSEVALQFF	TGTGCCAGCAGTGAGGTGGCACTGCAGTTCTTC
TRBD2	few	17	TRBV27	TRBJ2-7	CASSLSMASGFSYEQYF	TGTGCCAGCAGTTTATCGATGGCTAGCGGGTTCTCCTACGAGCAGTACTTC
.	.	9	TRBV3-1/TRBV3-2	TRBJ2-2	CASSHELFF	TGTGCCAGCAGCCACGAGCTGTTTTTT
TRBD1	.	16	TRBV11-3	TRBJ1-6	CASSPGTGPSNSPLHF	TGTGCCAGCAGCCCGGGGACAGGGCCATCTAATTCACCCCTCCACTTT
.	.	16	TRBV27	TRBJ2-2	CASILSGPGAIGELFF	TGTGCCAGCATCCTATCGGGACCCGGGGCCATCGGGGAGCTGTTTTTT
.	.	13	TRBV3-1/TRBV3-2	TRBJ2-3	CASSQDYLGTQYF	TGTGCCAGCAGCCAAGATTATCTGGGTACGCAGTATTTT
.	.	14	TRBV9	TRBJ2-3	CASSVADITDTQYF	TGTGCCAGCAGCGTAGCGGACATTACAGATACGCAGTATTTT
.	once	15	TRBV27	TRBJ2-1	CASSLSGPPYNEQFF	TGTGCCAGCAGTTTATCAGGACCCCCCTACAATGAGCAGTTCTTC
TRBD1	.	14	TRBV3-1/TRBV3-2	TRBJ1-2	CASSQDSGGSGYTF	TGTGCCAGCAGCCAAGATTCAGGGGGAAGTGGCTACACCTTC
TRBD2	.	18	TRBV5-1	TRBJ2-1	CASSLVSPGLADYNEQFF	TGCGCCAGCAGCTTGGTCTCACCGGGACTAGCGGACTACAATGAGCAGTTCTTC
TRBD1	.	15	TRBV28	TRBJ2-5	CASRGPRTGQETQYF	TGTGCCAGCAGGGGACCCCGGACAGGTCAGGAGACCCAGTACTTC
TRBD2	.	19	TRBV6-2/TRBV6-3	TRBJ2-1	CASSSLFVWGLAGYNEQFF	TGTGCCAGCAGTTCCCTCTTTGTCTGGGGACTAGCGGGATACAATGAGCAGTTCTTC
.	.	15	TRBV14	TRBJ1-2	CASSQVSTGNYGYTF	TGTGCCAGCAGCCAAGTTAGTACCGGGAACTATGGCTACACCTTC
.	.	14	TRBV30	TRBJ1-5	CAWSVDTSNQPQHF	TGTGCCTGGAGTGTAGACACTAGCAATCAGCCCCAGCATTTT
.	.	13	TRBV11-2	TRBJ1-5	CASSLDYNQPQHF	TGTGCCAGCAGCTTAGATTATAATCAGCCCCAGCATTTT
.	.	15	TRBV19	TRBJ1-3	CASSAPDFSGNTIYF	TGTGCCAGTAGTGCCCCGGACTTCTCTGGAAACACCATATATTTT
TRBD1	.	16	TRBV19	TRBJ1-3	CASSLPGTGGADTIYF	TGTGCCAGTAGCCTCCCCGGGACAGGGGGCGCGGACACCATATATTTT
.	.	12	TRBV3-1/TRBV3-2	TRBJ2-7	CASEGVWGEQYF	TGTGCCAGCGAGGGGGTGTGGGGCGAGCAGTACTTC
TRBD1	.	14	TRBV6-6	TRBJ1-5	CASTPGQGRQPQHF	TGTGCCAGCACACCGGGACAGGGACGCCAGCCCCAGCATTTT
.	once	14	TRBV2	TRBJ1-2	CASRTGRGMRGYTF	TGTGCCAGCAGGACAGGTCGAGGGATGCGGGGCTACACCTTC
.	medium-sized	15	TRBV25-1	TRBJ1-4	CASSESAGFNEKLFF	TGTGCCAGCAGTGAATCGGCAGGGTTTAATGAAAAACTGTTTTTT
TRBD2	.	15	TRBV6-2/TRBV6-3	TRBJ2-2	CASSYSSGTTGELFF	TGTGCCAGCAGTTACTCTAGCGGGACCACCGGGGAGCTGTTTTTT
.	.	16	TRBV7-8	TRBJ1-4	CASSYFRGATNEKLFF	TGTGCCAGCAGCTACTTCCGCGGGGCGACTAATGAAAAACTGTTTTTT
.	.	11	TRBV12-3/TRBV12-4	TRBJ2-5	CASSFSGTQYF	TGTGCCAGCAGTTTCTCCGGGACCCAGTACTTC
TRBD2	.	15	TRBV2	TRBJ2-4	CASRPLAAAKNIQYF	TGTGCCAGCAGACCACTAGCGGCAGCCAAAAACATTCAGTACTTC
TRBD1	.	15	TRBV18	TRBJ1-1	CASSITGEMNTEAFF	TGTGCCAGCTCAATTACAGGGGAAATGAACACTGAAGCTTTCTTT
.	.	14	TRBV7-9	TRBJ2-7	CASSRQDISYEQYF	TGTGCCAGCAGCCGCCAGGACATCTCCTACGAGCAGTACTTC
TRBD1	.	14	TRBV20-1	TRBJ2-2	CSASPAQGTGELFF	TGCAGTGCTAGTCCGGCACAGGGGACCGGGGAGCTGTTTTTT
.	once	15	TRBV2	TRBJ2-7	CASSEWASSLKEQYF	TGTGCCAGCAGTGAATGGGCTAGCAGCCTGAAGGAGCAGTACTTC
.	.	17	TRBV19	TRBJ1-5	CASSIEGRTHSNQPQHF	TGTGCCAGTAGTATTGAAGGCCGAACACATAGCAATCAGCCCCAGCATTTT
TRBD1	.	15	TRBV2	TRBJ1-1	CASSERMDRAAEAFF	TGTGCCAGCAGTGAAAGAATGGACAGGGCAGCTGAAGCTTTCTTT
.	.	15	TRBV6-6	TRBJ1-3	CASSIGPPSGNTIYF	TGTGCCAGCAGTATTGGACCCCCCTCTGGAAACACCATATATTTT
.	few	11	TRBV7-9	TRBJ2-1	CASSLAGEQFF	TGTGCCAGCAGCCTCGCGGGGGAGCAGTTCTTC
.	.	15	TRBV10-3	TRBJ1-5	CAIRPGGDSNQPQHF	TGTGCCATCAGGCCGGGAGGGGATAGCAATCAGCCCCAGCATTTT
TRBD2	.	17	TRBV6-2/TRBV6-3	TRBJ2-5	CASSPPGLAANPGTQYF	TGTGCCAGCAGTCCCCCGGGACTAGCGGCCAACCCAGGGACCCAGTACTTC
TRBD2	.	15	TRBV5-1	TRBJ2-1	CASSLSAGDDNEQFF	TGCGCCAGCAGCTTGTCGGCGGGAGATGACAATGAGCAGTTCTTC
.	few	11	TRBV7-2	TRBJ2-5	CASKAQETQYF	TGTGCCAGCAAGGCACAAGAGACCCAGTACTTC
.	once	14	TRBV15	TRBJ2-7	CATSRDTGTYEQYF	TGTGCCACCAGCAGAGATACGGGGACCTACGAGCAGTACTTC
.	.	14	TRBV7-2	TRBJ2-7	CASSLLDSPYEQYF	TGTGCCAGCAGCTTACTCGACAGTCCCTACGAGCAGTACTTC
TRBD2	.	13	TRBV5-4	TRBJ2-7	CASSTRGGYEQYF	TGTGCCAGCAGCACCCGGGGGGGCTACGAGCAGTACTTC